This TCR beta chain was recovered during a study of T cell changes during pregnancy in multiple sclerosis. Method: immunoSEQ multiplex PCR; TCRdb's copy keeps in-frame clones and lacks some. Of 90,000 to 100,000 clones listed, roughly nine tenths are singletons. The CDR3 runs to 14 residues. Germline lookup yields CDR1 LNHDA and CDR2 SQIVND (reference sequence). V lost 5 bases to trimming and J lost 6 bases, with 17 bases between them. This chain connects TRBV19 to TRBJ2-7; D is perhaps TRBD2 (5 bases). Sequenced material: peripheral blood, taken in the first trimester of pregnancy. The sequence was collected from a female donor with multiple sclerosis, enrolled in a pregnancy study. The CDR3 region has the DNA TGTGCCAGTAGTCCGGGAATGGAAGCCGGCGAGCAGTACTTC. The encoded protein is CASSPGMEAGEQYF.